A selection of T cell receptor beta chains follows, all from one sample in a study of T-cell memory formation after mild COVID-19. TCRdb reanalysed the 5' RACE reads using MiXCR and keeps one entry per CDR3 protein. The sample lists 500,000 to 550,000 distinct CDR3 sequences, about 20% seen once, with under 15% in the top ten. The specimen was PBMCs or a T cell subset sorted from them (not recorded which). These receptors all come from an adult woman who had mild COVID-19 (a few samples of this study predate the infection). Cell type and time point are not known. Both conserved end residues are trimmed from each CDR3. A D gene is named only where the DNA matches it firmly.

D gene: -
V gene: TRBV4-3
CDR3 protein: ASSQNGNSGANVLT

D gene: TRBD1
V gene: TRBV12-3/TRBV12-4
CDR3 protein: ASSPTGAGNQPQH

D gene: TRBD1
V gene: TRBV24-1
CDR3 protein: ATSDQTGNYGYT

D gene: TRBD2
V gene: TRBV24-1
CDR3 protein: ATSDFGLAGAYNEQF

D gene: TRBD2
V gene: TRBV2
CDR3 protein: ASGTAGGYNEQF

D gene: TRBD2
V gene: TRBV10-3
CDR3 protein: AISDQGGGASGYEQY

D gene: TRBD2
V gene: TRBV4-2
CDR3 protein: ASSQMVAGDPSSYEQY

D gene: TRBD1
V gene: TRBV25-1
CDR3 protein: ASSGTGGNYEQY

D gene: -
V gene: TRBV18
CDR3 protein: ASSPIDSHGNQPQH

D gene: -
V gene: TRBV6-5
CDR3 protein: ASSYSGGGSYNEQF